These T cell receptor beta chains were read from a single sample in a study of cytomegalovirus exposure and HLA in healthy donors. The method was immunoSEQ multiplex PCR; TCRdb's version includes in-frame clones alone and lacks a portion of them. The repertoire holds around 180,000 clones, with about 82% as singletons. Sequencing was performed on PBMCs. Receptor source: a woman under 30 in good health and CMV-seronegative. CDR3s include the opening cysteine and the closing phenylalanine or tryptophan. A D gene is named only where the DNA matches it firmly. Clone sizes are given selectively: once, few, many, or a class where the clone is expanded.

v_gene	j_gene	d_gene	abundance	CDR3nt	CDR3aa
TRBV6-5	TRBJ2-7	TRBD1	.	TGTGCCAGCAGTTACAGGCAGGGGGCGAACTACGAGCAGTACTTC	CASSYRQGANYEQYF
TRBV19	TRBJ1-4	TRBD1	.	TGTGCCAGTAGTATAGGTGGGACAGGGGTCCCTGAAAAACTGTTTTTT	CASSIGGTGVPEKLFF
TRBV20-1	TRBJ2-7	.	.	TGCAGTGCTTCAAAAGACACTTTGGAGTACTTC	CSASKDTLEYF
TRBV28	TRBJ1-2	TRBD1	.	TGTGCCAGCAGTTTTCCGAAACAGGGGAAACTGCGTGGCTACACCTTC	CASSFPKQGKLRGYTF
TRBV4-1	TRBJ2-3	.	.	TGCGCCAGCAGCCAAGTGGAGGGGGGGTACACAGATACGCAGTATTTT	CASSQVEGGYTDTQYF
TRBV10-3	TRBJ2-1	TRBD2	.	TGTGCCATCACCCGGGGACTAGCGTACATCAATGAGCAGTTCTTC	CAITRGLAYINEQFF
TRBV4-1	TRBJ2-7	TRBD2	.	TGCGCCAGCAGCCCGCGGACTAGCGATGAGCAGTACTTC	CASSPRTSDEQYF
TRBV13	TRBJ1-1	TRBD1	.	TGTGCCAGCAGCTCGAACTTAGACAGGGGAAAAGCTGAAGCTTTCTTT	CASSSNLDRGKAEAFF
TRBV11-2	TRBJ2-4	TRBD2	once	TGTGCCAGCAGCTTAGACCCTCTAGCGGTTCTAGCCAAAAACATTCAGTACTTC	CASSLDPLAVLAKNIQYF
TRBV7-9	TRBJ2-5	TRBD1	once	TGTGCCAGCAGCCAACAGGGGGCGAGGGAGACCCAGTACTTC	CASSQQGARETQYF
TRBV5-4	TRBJ2-7	.	.	TGTGCCAGCAGCTTGGCCGGTTCTTCGTACGAGCAGTACTTC	CASSLAGSSYEQYF
TRBV2	TRBJ1-2	.	.	TGTGCCAGCAGTGGGGGGAGGGATTTGGACTACACCTTC	CASSGGRDLDYTF
TRBV15	TRBJ1-5	.	.	TGTGCCACCAGCAGAGATACTAGCGCGCCCCAGCATTTT	CATSRDTSAPQHF
TRBV11-2	TRBJ2-7	.	.	TGTGCCAGCAGCCGGTTCAGGGGCTCCTACGAGCAGTACTTC	CASSRFRGSYEQYF
TRBV29-1	TRBJ2-3	.	.	TGCAGCGTACATGACGGGGGAGATACGCAGTATTTT	CSVHDGGDTQYF